One and the same sample provided the 9 T cell receptor beta chains below, sequenced in a study of human CD8 memory T cell subsets. The authors made TCR beta libraries using UMI-labeled 5' RACE. Reanalyzing the 5' RACE reads, TCRdb keeps one entry per CDR3 protein, without DNA. Its table records around 20,000 distinct CDR3 sequences. The sequenced sample was CD8+ T cells from PBMCs. The receptors were gathered from a human donor in good health.

CDR3 amino acids: CASSTGTSNTGELFF. This rearrangement joins TRBV28 to TRBJ2-2; TCRdb selects TRBD2, and the lack of DNA leaves this call unchecked. Germline CDR1 is MDHEN and CDR2 is SYDVKM. CDR3 length: 15 amino acids.

J is TRBJ1-2 and V is TRBV2; there is no DNA to check the TCRdb D call of TRBD1. The CDR3 is 11 residues long. CDR1 and CDR2 (germline): SNHLY, FYNNEI. The CDR3 reads CASRDGYGYTF.

CDR3 in amino acids: CASSLAAGSYEQYF. The chain couples TRBV5-1 to TRBJ2-7; the TCRdb D gene call, TRBD1, has no DNA to confirm it. Germline assignment: CDR1 SGHRS and CDR2 YFSETQ. The CDR3 covers 14 residues.

The chain links TRBV20-1 to TRBJ2-7; TCRdb picks TRBD1, but there is no DNA to check that call. This CDR3 region has 15 residues. CDR1 DFQATT and CDR2 SNEGSKA come from the germline V gene (reference sequence). The CDR3 loop is CSARDPARDRDEQYF.

The chain joins TRBV15 to TRBJ2-3; TCRdb names TRBD2, which stays unverified in the absence of DNA. Per the germline V gene, CDR1 is LNHNV and CDR2 is YYDKDF (reference sequence). This CDR3 is 14 amino acids long. CDR3 loop: CATAATSGADTQYF.

The V call is TRBV15, the J call TRBJ2-1; the D call from TCRdb, TRBD1, cannot be confirmed without DNA. CDR1 is LNHNV and CDR2 is YYDKDF in the germline V gene (reference sequence). The CDR3 covers 16 residues. CDR3 sequence: CATSGARFGSYNEQFF. Full variable domain (remainder filled in from reference TRBV15 and TRBJ2-1): DAMVIQNPRYQVTQFGKPVTLSCSQTLNHNVMYWYQQKSSQAPKLLFHYYDKDFNNEADTPDNFQSRRPNTSFCFLDIRSPGLGDTAMYLCATSGARFGSYNEQFFGPGTRLTVL.

The chain has TRBV6-6 and TRBJ2-7; TCRdb proposes TRBD1, but this gene call is untestable without DNA. The CDR3 has 18 amino acids. Germline V lookup: CDR1 MNHNY, CDR2 SVGAGI (reference sequence). The CDR3 sequence is CASSYGGEDLEGSYEQYF.

The chain recombines TRBV20-1 with TRBJ1-2; TCRdb indicates TRBD1, and absent DNA this call remains unverified. Germline-derived CDR1 and CDR2 are DFQATT and SNEGSKA (reference sequence). The CDR3 has 16 amino acids. The CDR3 here is CSARDIGRELNYGYTF.

The chain links TRBV7-2 to TRBJ2-1; with no DNA, the TCRdb D assignment of TRBD2 cannot be verified. The CDR3 length is 15 residues. Germline CDR1 reads SGHTA; CDR2 reads FQGNSA. CDR3 residues: CASGSGVSSYNEQFF.